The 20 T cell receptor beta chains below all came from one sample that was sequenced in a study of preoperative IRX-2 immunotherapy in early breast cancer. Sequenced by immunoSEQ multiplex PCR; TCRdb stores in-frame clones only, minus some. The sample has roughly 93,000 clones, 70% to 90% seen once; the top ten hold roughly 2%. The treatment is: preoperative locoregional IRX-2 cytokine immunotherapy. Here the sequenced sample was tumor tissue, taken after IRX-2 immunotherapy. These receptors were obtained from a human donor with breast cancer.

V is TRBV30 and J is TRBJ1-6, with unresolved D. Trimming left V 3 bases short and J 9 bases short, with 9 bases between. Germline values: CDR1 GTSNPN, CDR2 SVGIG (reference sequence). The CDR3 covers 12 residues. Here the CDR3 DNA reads TGTGCCTGGAGGTCCAGACTTTCACCCCTCCACTTT. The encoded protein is CAWRSRLSPLHF.

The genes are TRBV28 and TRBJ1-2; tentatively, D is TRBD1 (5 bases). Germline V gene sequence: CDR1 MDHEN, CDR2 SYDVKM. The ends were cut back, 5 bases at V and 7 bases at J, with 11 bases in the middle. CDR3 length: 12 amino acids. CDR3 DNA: TGTGCCAGCAGTCTCCAGGGTAGTGGCTACACCTTC. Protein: CASSLQGSGYTF.

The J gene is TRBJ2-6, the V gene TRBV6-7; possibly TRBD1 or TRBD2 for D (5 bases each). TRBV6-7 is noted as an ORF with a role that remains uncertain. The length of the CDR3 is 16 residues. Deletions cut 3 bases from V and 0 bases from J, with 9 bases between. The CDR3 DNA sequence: TGTGCCAGCAGTTATCCGGGGCGCTCTGGGGCCAACGTCCTGACTTTC. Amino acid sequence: CASSYPGRSGANVLTF.

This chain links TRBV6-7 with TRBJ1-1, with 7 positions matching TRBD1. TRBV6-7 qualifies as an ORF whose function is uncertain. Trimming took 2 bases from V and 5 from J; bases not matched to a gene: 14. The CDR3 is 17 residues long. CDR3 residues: CASSYGTGAVRLTEAFF. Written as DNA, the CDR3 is TGTGCCAGCAGTTACGGAACAGGGGCTGTCCGTCTTACTGAAGCTTTCTTT.

The CDR3 loop is CAWRGDRYSGNTIYF. The DNA of the CDR3 is TGTGCCTGGAGGGGAGACAGATACTCTGGAAACACCATATATTTT. The rearrangement uses TRBV30 and TRBJ1-3, with D maybe TRBD1 (5 bases). CDR3 length: 15 amino acids. V was shortened by 3 bases and J by 0 bases, with 12 bases between the two germline ends. CDR1 and CDR2 from the germline V gene are GTSNPN and SVGIG (reference sequence).

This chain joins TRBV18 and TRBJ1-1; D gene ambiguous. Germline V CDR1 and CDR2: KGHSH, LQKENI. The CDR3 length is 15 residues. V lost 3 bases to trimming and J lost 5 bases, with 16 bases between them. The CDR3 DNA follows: TGTGCCAGCTCACCCGCGGGCCTCAAAGGGACTGAAGCTTTCTTT. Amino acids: CASSPAGLKGTEAFF. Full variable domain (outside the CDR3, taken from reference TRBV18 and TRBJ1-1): NAGVMQNPRHLVRRRGQEARLRCSPMKGHSHVYWYRQLPEEGLKFMVYLQKENIIDESGMPKERFSAEFPKEGPSILRIQQVVRGDSAAYFCASSPAGLKGTEAFFGQGTRLTVV.

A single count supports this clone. The CDR3 nucleotides read TGCGCCAGCGCCGAGTTCTCTGGAAACACCATATATTTT. It yields the protein CASAEFSGNTIYF. The chain recombines TRBV1 with TRBJ1-3. TRBV1 is a pseudogene segment. The CDR3 loop spans 13 amino acids.

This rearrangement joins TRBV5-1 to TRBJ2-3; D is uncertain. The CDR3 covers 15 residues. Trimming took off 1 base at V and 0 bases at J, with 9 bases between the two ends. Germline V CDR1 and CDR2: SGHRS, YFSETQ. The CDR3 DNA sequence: TGCGCCAGCAGCTTGATGACCCTTAGCACAGATACGCAGTATTTT. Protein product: CASSLMTLSTDTQYF.

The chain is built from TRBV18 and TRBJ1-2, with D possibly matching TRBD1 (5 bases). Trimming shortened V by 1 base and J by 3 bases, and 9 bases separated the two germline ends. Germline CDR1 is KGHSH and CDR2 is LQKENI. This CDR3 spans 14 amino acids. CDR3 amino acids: CASSPQTGDYGYTF. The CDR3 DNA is TGTGCCAGCTCACCACAAACAGGAGACTATGGCTACACCTTC.

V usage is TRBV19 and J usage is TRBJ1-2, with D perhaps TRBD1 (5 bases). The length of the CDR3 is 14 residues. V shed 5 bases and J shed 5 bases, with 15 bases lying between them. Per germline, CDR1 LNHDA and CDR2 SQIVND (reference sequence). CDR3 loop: CASSAPGRGYGYTF. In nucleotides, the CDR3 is TGTGCCAGTAGTGCACCAGGGAGAGGATATGGCTACACCTTC.

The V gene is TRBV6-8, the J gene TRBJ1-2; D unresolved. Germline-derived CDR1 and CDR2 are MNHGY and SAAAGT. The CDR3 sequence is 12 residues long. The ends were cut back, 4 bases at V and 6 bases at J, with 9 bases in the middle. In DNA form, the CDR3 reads TGTGCCAGCAGTTTAAAGGGCAATGGCTACACCTTC. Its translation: CASSLKGNGYTF.

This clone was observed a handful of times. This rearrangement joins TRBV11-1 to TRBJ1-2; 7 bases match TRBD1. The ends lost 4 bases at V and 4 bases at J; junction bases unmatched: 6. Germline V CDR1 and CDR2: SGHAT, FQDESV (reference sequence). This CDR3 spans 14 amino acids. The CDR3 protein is CASSSRTGGYGYTF. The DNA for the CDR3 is TGTGCCAGCAGCTCCCGGACAGGCGGCTATGGCTACACCTTC.

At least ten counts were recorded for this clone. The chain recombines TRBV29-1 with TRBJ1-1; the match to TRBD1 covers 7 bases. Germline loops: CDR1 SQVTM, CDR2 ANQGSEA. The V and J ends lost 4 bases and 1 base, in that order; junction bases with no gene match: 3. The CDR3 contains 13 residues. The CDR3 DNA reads TGCAGCGTTGTAGGACAGGCGAACACTGAAGCTTTCTTT. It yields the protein CSVVGQANTEAFF.

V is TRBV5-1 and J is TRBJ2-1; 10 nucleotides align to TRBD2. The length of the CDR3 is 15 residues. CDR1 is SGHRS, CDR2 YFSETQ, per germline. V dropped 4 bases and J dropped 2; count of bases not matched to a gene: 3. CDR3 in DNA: TGCGCCAGCAGCCGCGGGACTAGCGCCTACAATGAGCAGTTCTTC. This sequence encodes CASSRGTSAYNEQFF.

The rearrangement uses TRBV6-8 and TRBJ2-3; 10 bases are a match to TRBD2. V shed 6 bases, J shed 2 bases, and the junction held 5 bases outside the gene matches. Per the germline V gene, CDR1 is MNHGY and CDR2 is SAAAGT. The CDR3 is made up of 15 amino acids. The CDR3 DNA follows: TGTGCCAGCAGCTCACTAGCGGGGTACACAGATACGCAGTATTTT. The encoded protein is CASSSLAGYTDTQYF.

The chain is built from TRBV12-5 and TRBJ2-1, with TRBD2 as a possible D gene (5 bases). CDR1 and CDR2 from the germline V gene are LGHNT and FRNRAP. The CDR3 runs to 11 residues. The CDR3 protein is CASTAGNEQFF. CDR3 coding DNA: TGTGCCAGCACCGCGGGCAATGAGCAGTTCTTC.

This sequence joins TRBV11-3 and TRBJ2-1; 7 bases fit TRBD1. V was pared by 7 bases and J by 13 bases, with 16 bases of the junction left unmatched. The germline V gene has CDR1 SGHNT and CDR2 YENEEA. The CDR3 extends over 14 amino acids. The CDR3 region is CASTTPDRIFIQFF. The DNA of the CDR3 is TGTGCCAGCACCACCCCGGACAGGATATTTATACAGTTCTTC.

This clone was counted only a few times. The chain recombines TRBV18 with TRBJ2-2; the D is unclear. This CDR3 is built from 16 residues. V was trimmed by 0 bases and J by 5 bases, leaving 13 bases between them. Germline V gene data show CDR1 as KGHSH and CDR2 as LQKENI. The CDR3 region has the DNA TGTGCCAGCTCACCACCGAGCCTCCGAAGGACCGGGGAGCTGTTTTTT. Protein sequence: CASSPPSLRRTGELFF. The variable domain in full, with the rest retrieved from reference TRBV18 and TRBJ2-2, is NAGVMQNPRHLVRRRGQEARLRCSPMKGHSHVYWYRQLPEEGLKFMVYLQKENIIDESGMPKERFSAEFPKEGPSILRIQQVVRGDSAAYFCASSPPSLRRTGELFFGEGSRLTVL.

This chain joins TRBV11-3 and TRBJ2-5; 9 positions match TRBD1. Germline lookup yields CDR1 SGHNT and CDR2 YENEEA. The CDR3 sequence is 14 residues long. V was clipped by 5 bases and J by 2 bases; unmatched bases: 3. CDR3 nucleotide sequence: TGTGCCAGCAGCCCCGGGACAGGGCAAGAGACCCAGTACTTC. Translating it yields CASSPGTGQETQYF.

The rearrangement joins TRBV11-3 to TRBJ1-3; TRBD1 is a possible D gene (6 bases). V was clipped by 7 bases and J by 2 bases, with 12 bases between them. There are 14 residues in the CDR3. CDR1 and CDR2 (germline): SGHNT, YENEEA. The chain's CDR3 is CASNSGETGNTIYF. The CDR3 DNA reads TGTGCCAGCAATTCAGGGGAGACTGGAAACACCATATATTTT.